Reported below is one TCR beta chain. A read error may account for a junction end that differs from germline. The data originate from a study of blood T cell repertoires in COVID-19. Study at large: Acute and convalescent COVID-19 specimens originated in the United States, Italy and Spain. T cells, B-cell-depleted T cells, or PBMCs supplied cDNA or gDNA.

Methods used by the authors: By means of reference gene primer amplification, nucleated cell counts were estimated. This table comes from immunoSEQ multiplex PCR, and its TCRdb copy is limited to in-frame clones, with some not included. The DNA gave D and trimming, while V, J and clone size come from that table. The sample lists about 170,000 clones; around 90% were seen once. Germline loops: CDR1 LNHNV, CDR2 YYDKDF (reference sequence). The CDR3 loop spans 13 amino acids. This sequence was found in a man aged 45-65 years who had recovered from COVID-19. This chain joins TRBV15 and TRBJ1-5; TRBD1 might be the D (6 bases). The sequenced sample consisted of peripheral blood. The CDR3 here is CATSRSPGADRNF. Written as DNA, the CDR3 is TGTGCCACCAGCAGATCCCCCGGGGCCGACAGGAATTTT.